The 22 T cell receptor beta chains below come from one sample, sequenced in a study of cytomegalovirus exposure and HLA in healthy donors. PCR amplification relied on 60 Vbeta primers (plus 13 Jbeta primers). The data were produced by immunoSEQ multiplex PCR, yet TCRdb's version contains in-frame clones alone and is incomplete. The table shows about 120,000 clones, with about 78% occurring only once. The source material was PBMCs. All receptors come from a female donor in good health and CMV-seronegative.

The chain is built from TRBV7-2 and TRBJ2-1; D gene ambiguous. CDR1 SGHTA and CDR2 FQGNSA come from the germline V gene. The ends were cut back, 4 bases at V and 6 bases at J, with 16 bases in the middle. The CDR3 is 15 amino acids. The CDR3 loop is CASSSPPPTLNEQFF. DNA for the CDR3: TGTGCCAGCAGCTCCCCTCCCCCCACTCTCAATGAGCAGTTCTTC.

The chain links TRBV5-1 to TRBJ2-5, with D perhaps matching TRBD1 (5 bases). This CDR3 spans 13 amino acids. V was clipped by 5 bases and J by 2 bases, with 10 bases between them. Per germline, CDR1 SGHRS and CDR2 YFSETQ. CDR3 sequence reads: CASRSQEQETQYF. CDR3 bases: TGCGCCAGCAGGTCACAGGAACAAGAGACCCAGTACTTC.

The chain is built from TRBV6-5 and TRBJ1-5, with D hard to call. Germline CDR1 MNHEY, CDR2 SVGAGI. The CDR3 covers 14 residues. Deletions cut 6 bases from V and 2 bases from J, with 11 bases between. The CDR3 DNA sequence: TGTGCCAGCAGCCTCGTTCGCGGCAATCAGCCCCAGCATTTT. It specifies CASSLVRGNQPQHF.

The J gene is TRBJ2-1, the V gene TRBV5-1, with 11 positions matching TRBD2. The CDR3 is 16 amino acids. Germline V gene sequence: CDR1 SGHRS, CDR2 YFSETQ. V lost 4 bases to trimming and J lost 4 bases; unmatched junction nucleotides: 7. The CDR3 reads CASSGTSGGLYNEQFF. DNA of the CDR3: TGCGCCAGCAGCGGGACTAGCGGCGGTCTTTACAATGAGCAGTTCTTC.

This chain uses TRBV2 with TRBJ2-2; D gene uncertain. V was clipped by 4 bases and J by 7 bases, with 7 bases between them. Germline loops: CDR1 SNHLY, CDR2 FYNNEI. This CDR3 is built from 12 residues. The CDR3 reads CASSATGGELFF. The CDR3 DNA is TGTGCCAGCAGTGCGACGGGCGGGGAGCTGTTTTTT.

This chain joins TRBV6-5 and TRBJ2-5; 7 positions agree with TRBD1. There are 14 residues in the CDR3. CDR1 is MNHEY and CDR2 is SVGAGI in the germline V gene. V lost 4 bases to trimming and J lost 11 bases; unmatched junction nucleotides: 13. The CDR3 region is CASSSSDRAREQYF. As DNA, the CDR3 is TGTGCCAGCAGTTCCTCAGACAGGGCACGAGAGCAGTACTTC.

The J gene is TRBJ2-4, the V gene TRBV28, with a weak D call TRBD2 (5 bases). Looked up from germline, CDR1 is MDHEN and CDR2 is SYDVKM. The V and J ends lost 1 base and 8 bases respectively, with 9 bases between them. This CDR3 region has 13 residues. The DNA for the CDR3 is TGTGCCAGCAGTTTATTAAACGGGGACATTCAGTACTTC. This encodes CASSLLNGDIQYF.

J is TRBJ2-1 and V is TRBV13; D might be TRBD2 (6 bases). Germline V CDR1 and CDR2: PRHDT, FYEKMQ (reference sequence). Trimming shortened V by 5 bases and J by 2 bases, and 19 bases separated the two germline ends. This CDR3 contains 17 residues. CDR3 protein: CASSPLNVGGPYNEQFF. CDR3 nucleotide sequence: TGTGCCAGCAGCCCCTTGAACGTGGGAGGTCCCTACAATGAGCAGTTCTTC.

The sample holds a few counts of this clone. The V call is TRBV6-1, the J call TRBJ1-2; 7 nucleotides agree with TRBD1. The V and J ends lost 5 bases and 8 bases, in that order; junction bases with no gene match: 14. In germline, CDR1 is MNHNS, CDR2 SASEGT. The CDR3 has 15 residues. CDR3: CASSKTGDLISGYTF. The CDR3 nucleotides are TGTGCCAGCAGTAAAACAGGGGATTTGATCTCCGGCTACACCTTC.

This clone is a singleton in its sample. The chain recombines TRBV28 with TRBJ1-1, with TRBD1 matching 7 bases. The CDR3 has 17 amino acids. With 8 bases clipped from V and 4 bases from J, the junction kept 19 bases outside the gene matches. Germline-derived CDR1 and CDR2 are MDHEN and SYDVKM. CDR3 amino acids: CASQPRGKSREATEAFF. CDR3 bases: TGTGCCAGCCAACCCAGGGGGAAAAGCAGGGAGGCCACTGAAGCTTTCTTT.

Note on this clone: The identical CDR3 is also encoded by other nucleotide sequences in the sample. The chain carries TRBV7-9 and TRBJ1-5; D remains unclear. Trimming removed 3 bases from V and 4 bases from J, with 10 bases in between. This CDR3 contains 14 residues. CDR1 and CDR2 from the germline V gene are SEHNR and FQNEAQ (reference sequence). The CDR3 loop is CASSFGRGNQPQHF. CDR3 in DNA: TGTGCCAGCAGCTTCGGCAGAGGGAATCAGCCCCAGCATTTT. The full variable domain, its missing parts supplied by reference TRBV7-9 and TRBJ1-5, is DTGVSQNPRHKITKRGQNVTFRCDPISEHNRLYWYRQTLGQGPEFLTYFQNEAQLEKSRLLSDRFSAERPKGSFSTLEIQRTEQGDSAMYLCASSFGRGNQPQHFGDGTRLSIL.

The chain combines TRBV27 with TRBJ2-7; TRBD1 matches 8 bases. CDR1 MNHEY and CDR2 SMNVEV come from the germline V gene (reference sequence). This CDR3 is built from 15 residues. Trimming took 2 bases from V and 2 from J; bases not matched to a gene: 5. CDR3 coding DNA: TGTGCCAGCAGTTTAAGGAGACAGGGGACCTACGAGCAGTACTTC. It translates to CASSLRRQGTYEQYF.

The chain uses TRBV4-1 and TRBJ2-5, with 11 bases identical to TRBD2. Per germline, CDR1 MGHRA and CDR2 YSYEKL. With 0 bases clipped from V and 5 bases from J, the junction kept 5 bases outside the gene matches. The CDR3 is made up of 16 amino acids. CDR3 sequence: CASSQDRLAGRETQYF. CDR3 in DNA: TGCGCCAGCAGCCAAGATCGACTAGCGGGGAGGGAGACCCAGTACTTC.

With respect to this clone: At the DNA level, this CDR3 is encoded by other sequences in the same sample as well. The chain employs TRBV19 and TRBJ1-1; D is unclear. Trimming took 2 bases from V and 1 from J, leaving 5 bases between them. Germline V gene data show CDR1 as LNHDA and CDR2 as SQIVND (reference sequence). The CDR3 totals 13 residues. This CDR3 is CASSISGNTEAFF. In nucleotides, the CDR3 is TGTGCCAGTAGTATATCCGGGAACACTGAAGCTTTCTTT.

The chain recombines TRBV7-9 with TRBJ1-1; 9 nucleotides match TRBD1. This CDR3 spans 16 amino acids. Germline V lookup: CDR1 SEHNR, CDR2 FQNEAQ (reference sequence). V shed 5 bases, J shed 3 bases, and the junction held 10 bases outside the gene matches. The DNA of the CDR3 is TGTGCCAGCAGCCCCTACAGGGGGCGGGGGGACACTGAAGCTTTCTTT. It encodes CASSPYRGRGDTEAFF.

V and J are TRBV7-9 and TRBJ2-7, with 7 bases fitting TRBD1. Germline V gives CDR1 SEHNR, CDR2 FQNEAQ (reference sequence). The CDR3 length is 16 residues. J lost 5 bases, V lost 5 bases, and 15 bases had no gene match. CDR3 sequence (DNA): TGTGCCAGCAGCCCGAAAAGGTCGACAGGGCTCCACGAGCAGTACTTC. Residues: CASSPKRSTGLHEQYF.

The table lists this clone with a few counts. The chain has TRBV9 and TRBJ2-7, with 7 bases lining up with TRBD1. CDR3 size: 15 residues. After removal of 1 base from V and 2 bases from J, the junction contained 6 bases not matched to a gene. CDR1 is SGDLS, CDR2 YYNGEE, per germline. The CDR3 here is CASSVWPGQTYEQYF. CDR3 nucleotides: TGTGCCAGCAGCGTATGGCCGGGACAGACCTACGAGCAGTACTTC.

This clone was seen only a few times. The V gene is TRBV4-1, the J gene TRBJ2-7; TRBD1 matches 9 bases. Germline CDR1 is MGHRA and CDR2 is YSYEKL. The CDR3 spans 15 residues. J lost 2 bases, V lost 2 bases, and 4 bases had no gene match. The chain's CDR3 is CASSQSGQGPYEQYF. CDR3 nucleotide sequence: TGCGCCAGCAGCCAATCGGGACAGGGCCCCTACGAGCAGTACTTC.

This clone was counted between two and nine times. CDR3 coding DNA: TGTGCCAGCTCACCAACAATGGGGCCAGATACGCAGTATTTT. As protein: CASSPTMGPDTQYF. The rearrangement links TRBV18 to TRBJ2-3, with D possibly TRBD1 on 5 matching bases. The CDR3 covers 14 residues. V lost 2 bases to trimming and J lost 4 bases, with 10 bases between them. Germline-derived CDR1 and CDR2 are KGHSH and LQKENI.

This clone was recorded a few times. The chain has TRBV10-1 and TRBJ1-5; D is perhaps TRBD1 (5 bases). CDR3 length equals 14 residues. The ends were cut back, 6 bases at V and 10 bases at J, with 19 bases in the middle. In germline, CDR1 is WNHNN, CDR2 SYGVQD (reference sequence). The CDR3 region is CASRRGPPGEPQHF. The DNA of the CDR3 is TGCGCCAGCAGACGGGGACCTCCGGGGGAACCCCAGCATTTT.

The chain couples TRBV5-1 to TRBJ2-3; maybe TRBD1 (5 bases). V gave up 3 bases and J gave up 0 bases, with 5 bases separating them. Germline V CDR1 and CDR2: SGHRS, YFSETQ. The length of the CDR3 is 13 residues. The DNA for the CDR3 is TGCGCCAGCAGCTCAGGGAGCACAGATACGCAGTATTTT. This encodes CASSSGSTDTQYF.

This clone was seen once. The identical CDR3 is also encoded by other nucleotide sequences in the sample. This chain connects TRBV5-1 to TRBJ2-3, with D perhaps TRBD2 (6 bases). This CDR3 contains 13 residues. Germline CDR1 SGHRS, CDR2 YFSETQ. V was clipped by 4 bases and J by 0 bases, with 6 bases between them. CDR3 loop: CASSGGSTDTQYF. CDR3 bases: TGCGCCAGCAGCGGGGGGAGCACAGATACGCAGTATTTT.